The 26 T cell receptor beta chains listed next were all sequenced from one sample in a study of T cell repertoires in cytomegalovirus infection. TCRdb recomputed calls from the reads with MiXCR, one row per CDR3 protein. The sample shows approximately 500,000 distinct CDR3 sequences, about 15% of them seen only once. Sequences were obtained from CD8+ T cells from PBMCs. The receptors here all came from a human donor in good health (CMV status not recorded). Some clones in this sample may be carry-over from other donors' samples.

This clonotype has at least ten counts. The genes are TRBV27 and TRBJ1-1; possibly TRBD1 for D (6 bases). Germline V CDR1 and CDR2: MNHEY, SMNVEV (reference sequence). The CDR3 spans 14 residues. The V gene lost 6 bases and the J gene lost 2 bases, with 13 bases spanning the gap. CDR3 DNA sequence: TGTGCCAGCAGCTCCGGACAGACTAACACTGAAGCTTTCTTT. It specifies CASSSGQTNTEAFF.

The table lists this clonotype with a few counts. V is TRBV12-3 or TRBV12-4 and J is TRBJ1-4; no clear D gene. V was pared by 3 bases and J by 8 bases, with 13 bases between. This CDR3 spans 14 amino acids. The CDR3, as DNA: TGTGCCAGCAGTTTTACGGACGGTAGGGAAAAACTGTTTTTT. Protein product: CASSFTDGREKLFF.

In its sample, this clonotype was seen a few times. The chain links TRBV7-6 to TRBJ2-1; weak D call: TRBD2 (5 bases). V was shortened by 1 base and J by 3 bases, with 16 bases between the two germline ends. The CDR3 runs to 17 residues. The germline V gene encodes CDR1 SGHVS and CDR2 FNYEAQ. The CDR3 sequence is CASSLGGRGSIYNEQFF. Written as DNA, the CDR3 is TGTGCCAGCAGCTTAGGGGGTCGCGGGTCAATCTACAATGAGCAGTTCTTC.

The chain combines TRBV19 with TRBJ1-5, with 10 bases that match TRBD1. Germline V gene lookup returns CDR1 LNHDA and CDR2 SQIVND (reference sequence). The CDR3 covers 17 residues. Trimming at V came to 5 bases and at J to 3 bases, leaving 10 bases not matched to a gene. This CDR3 reads CASSLGTGEDLNQPQHF. The CDR3 bases are TGTGCCAGTAGTTTGGGGACAGGGGAAGATCTCAATCAGCCCCAGCATTTT.

This clonotype was seen only once. With a much larger clone just one base away, this may be a read error. The rearrangement joins TRBV6-5 to TRBJ2-7, with D hard to call. The ends were cut back, 5 bases at V and 3 bases at J, with 8 bases in the middle. CDR1 and CDR2 from the germline V gene are MNHEY and SVGAGI. CDR3 size: 12 residues. CDR3: CASSDEDYEQYF. In DNA form, the CDR3 reads TGTGCCAGCAGTGACGAGGACTACGAGCAGTACTTC.

The chain carries TRBV20-1 and TRBJ2-3, with a weak D call TRBD1 (5 bases). V gave up 3 bases and J gave up 2 bases, with 21 bases separating them. The CDR3 consists of 17 residues. Germline V gives CDR1 DFQATT, CDR2 SNEGSKA (reference sequence). CDR3 coding DNA: TGCAGTGCTAGGGATCTCCTCGGGCAGGGCACCACAGATACGCAGTATTTT. Its translation: CSARDLLGQGTTDTQYF.

About this clonotype: This is likely a read error, given that the CDR3 carries no conserved phenylalanine or tryptophan at its end. The chain has TRBV2 and TRBJ2-3, with 8 nucleotides matching TRBD1. The germline V gene encodes CDR1 SNHLY and CDR2 FYNNEI. The CDR3 spans 16 residues. Germline trimming cut 6 bases from V and 1 base from J; bases unmatched to any gene: 9. For the CDR3, the DNA is TGTGCCAGCAGGGACGTAACAGGGGGTGGCACAGATACGCAGTATTTG. Translation: CASRDVTGGGTDTQYL.

This clonotype occurred many times. The chain couples TRBV7-9 to TRBJ1-1; D is undetermined. Germline V lookup: CDR1 SEHNR, CDR2 FQNEAQ (reference sequence). V lost 1 base to trimming and J lost 3 bases, with 6 bases between them. The CDR3 consists of 13 residues. CDR3 amino acids: CASSLGPYTEAFF. CDR3 bases: TGTGCCAGCAGCTTAGGCCCTTACACTGAAGCTTTCTTT.

The genes are TRBV6-5 and TRBJ1-5; D gene uncertain. V gave up 4 bases and J gave up 7 bases, with 17 bases separating them. The germline V gene encodes CDR1 MNHEY and CDR2 SVGAGI. The CDR3 is made up of 15 amino acids. In DNA, the CDR3 is TGTGCCAGCAGTTTAGTAGCGGGCAGAGGGCAGCCCCAGCATTTT. Residues: CASSLVAGRGQPQHF.

This sequence joins TRBV6-5 and TRBJ2-3; D tentatively reads TRBD1 or TRBD2 (5 bases each). There are 15 residues in the CDR3. V dropped 0 bases and J dropped 4 bases, with 11 bases sitting between them. CDR1 is MNHEY and CDR2 is SVGAGI in the germline V gene. CDR3 sequence reads: CASSYSMGVADTQYF. For the CDR3, the DNA is TGTGCCAGCAGTTACTCGATGGGGGTCGCAGATACGCAGTATTTT.

The sample holds many counts of this clonotype. The chain employs TRBV7-8 and TRBJ2-2; D not resolved. This CDR3 spans 12 amino acids. Germline lookup yields CDR1 SGHVS and CDR2 FQNEAQ. With 2 bases removed from V and 7 bases from J, the gap between germline ends came to 5 bases. In nucleotides, the CDR3 is TGTGCCAGCAGCTTATTTGGCGGGGAGCTGTTTTTT. This encodes CASSLFGGELFF.

This clonotype was recorded many times. The rearrangement joins TRBV24-1 to TRBJ2-3; possibly TRBD1 for D (6 bases). Germline CDR1 KGHDR, CDR2 SFDVKD. V lost 4 bases to trimming and J lost 11 bases, with 24 bases between them. This CDR3 is built from 16 residues. The CDR3 loop reads CATSEGGQYEGTGQYF. CDR3 sequence (DNA): TGTGCCACCAGTGAAGGAGGACAGTACGAGGGGACGGGGCAGTATTTT.

This chain joins TRBV7-9 and TRBJ2-1; no clear D. CDR1 and CDR2 from the germline V gene are SEHNR and FQNEAQ (reference sequence). This CDR3 is 11 amino acids long. V shed 3 bases and J shed 13 bases, with 10 bases lying between them. The CDR3 sequence: CASSLWPDQFF. CDR3 bases: TGTGCCAGCAGCTTGTGGCCGGATCAGTTCTTC.

The chain recombines TRBV28 with TRBJ1-1, with 9 bases identical to TRBD1. V trimming: 5 bases; J trimming: 0 bases; junction bases outside the gene matches: 7. CDR3 size: 16 residues. CDR1 and CDR2 (germline): MDHEN, SYDVKM. The chain's CDR3 is CASSLGTGYMNTEAFF. In DNA, the CDR3 is TGTGCCAGCAGTCTAGGGACAGGGTATATGAACACTGAAGCTTTCTTT.

Note on this clonotype: The CDR3 end shows no conserved phenylalanine or tryptophan, and so a read error is likely. The DNA is left out, because the CDR3 cannot be placed on it with certainty; the CDR3 is given as TCRdb lists it. The chain links TRBV12-3 or TRBV12-4 to TRBJ2-1; no DNA check was done on the table's D call, TRBD1. The CDR3 sequence runs 12 residues, both termini included. CDR3 amino acids: CASSPLYNEQLL.

This clonotype came up many times. The rearrangement links TRBV29-1 to TRBJ2-5; 8 bases map to TRBD1. CDR1 SQVTM and CDR2 ANQGSEA come from the germline V gene. The CDR3 loop spans 12 amino acids. J lost 0 bases, V lost 7 bases, and 1 base had no gene match. Here the CDR3 DNA reads TGCAGCGGACAGGGGAACCAAGAGACCCAGTACTTC. The encoded protein is CSGQGNQETQYF.

V usage is TRBV20-1 and J usage is TRBJ1-2, with unresolved D. V was shortened by 5 bases and J by 5 bases, with 15 bases between the two germline ends. The CDR3 is 13 amino acids. CDR1 is DFQATT, CDR2 SNEGSKA, per germline (reference sequence). The CDR3 coding sequence is TGCAGTGCTGCCACAAGGACGGAGTATGGCTACACCTTC. As protein: CSAATRTEYGYTF.

Ten or more counts support this clonotype. V usage is TRBV25-1 and J usage is TRBJ1-5, with 7 bases aligning to TRBD1. Germline V gene data show CDR1 as MGHDK and CDR2 as SYGVNS. The CDR3 runs 15 residues. The V and J ends lost 7 bases and 2 bases, in that order; junction bases with no gene match: 8. CDR3 bases: TGTGCCAGCAAATACCCGGGGACAGGCAATCAGCCCCAGCATTTT. It codes for CASKYPGTGNQPQHF.

This clonotype was recorded at least ten times. The chain carries TRBV7-9 and TRBJ2-1; TRBD1 might be the D (6 bases). The CDR3 spans 14 residues. Between the trimmed V and J ends, which lost 1 base and 10 bases, there was a span of 14 bases. Germline V gene sequence: CDR1 SEHNR, CDR2 FQNEAQ (reference sequence). The CDR3 reads CASSLDSGTLEQFF. The CDR3 region has the DNA TGTGCCAGCAGCTTAGACTCCGGGACACTCGAGCAGTTCTTC.

The rearrangement uses TRBV2 and TRBJ2-1; tentative D call: TRBD1 (5 bases). Trimming took 1 base from V and 2 from J, leaving 9 bases between them. The CDR3 runs to 15 residues. CDR1 SNHLY and CDR2 FYNNEI come from the germline V gene. CDR3 in DNA: TGTGCCAGCAGTGAAGTAGGGGAAGCCTACAATGAGCAGTTCTTC. This gives the protein CASSEVGEAYNEQFF.

In its sample, this clonotype was seen many times. This chain connects TRBV7-9 to TRBJ1-5; D is possibly TRBD1 (5 bases). CDR1 and CDR2 from the germline V gene are SEHNR and FQNEAQ (reference sequence). Trimming took 4 bases from V and 2 from J, leaving 15 bases between them. The CDR3 is 16 amino acids. The CDR3, as DNA: TGTGCCAGCAGCTCCACCTCCGTACAGGGCAATCAGCCCCAGCATTTT. Encoded protein: CASSSTSVQGNQPQHF.

This clonotype came up many times. The genes are TRBV28 and TRBJ2-5, with 7 bases fitting TRBD1. J was trimmed by 5 bases and V by 6 bases; bases with no gene match: 12. Germline loops: CDR1 MDHEN, CDR2 SYDVKM. This CDR3 region has 15 residues. In nucleotides, the CDR3 is TGTGCCAGCAGCCTTATGGGGGACAGTGAGGAGACCCAGTACTTC. This codes for CASSLMGDSEETQYF.

Note on this clonotype: With a much larger clone just one base away, this may be a read error. J is TRBJ2-5 and V is TRBV4-1; 9 nucleotides match TRBD1. This CDR3 contains 15 residues. The germline V gene has CDR1 MGHRA and CDR2 YSYEKL. The CDR3 DNA is TGCGCCAGCAGCCAAGAAACAGGGGGCATTGAGACCCCGTACTTC. Translating it yields CASSQETGGIETPYF.

V is TRBV19 and J is TRBJ1-2; tentatively, D is TRBD1 (6 bases). The germline V and J ends were trimmed by 9 bases and 2 bases, with 10 bases remaining between them. From germline, CDR1 is LNHDA and CDR2 SQIVND (reference sequence). There are 12 residues in the CDR3. CDR3 residues: CASRTENYGYTF. The DNA for the CDR3 is TGTGCCAGCCGGACAGAAAACTATGGCTACACCTTC.

This clonotype was counted many times. The chain employs TRBV28 and TRBJ2-1, with 9 nucleotides matching TRBD1. The CDR3 has 19 residues. J lost 0 bases, V lost 3 bases, and 12 bases had no gene match. Germline lookup yields CDR1 MDHEN and CDR2 SYDVKM. The CDR3 here is CASSFPGTGTRPSYNEQFF. DNA for the CDR3: TGTGCCAGCAGTTTCCCCGGGACAGGGACGAGACCCTCCTACAATGAGCAGTTCTTC.

Only a few counts were recorded for this clonotype. The chain joins TRBV15 to TRBJ2-5; D is ambiguous. Germline V gene data show CDR1 as LNHNV and CDR2 as YYDKDF (reference sequence). The CDR3 is made up of 14 amino acids. The V end was cut by 0 bases, the J end by 2 bases, with 7 bases between. The CDR3 here is CATSRDQGQETQYF. The CDR3 DNA is TGTGCCACCAGCAGAGATCAAGGTCAAGAGACCCAGTACTTC.